This TCR beta chain was profiled in a study of T cell clones after liver transplantation. Study summary: In this trial, immunosuppression withdrawal was attempted within 2 years of liver transplant.

The V end lost 3 bases, the J end lost 0 bases, and 14 bases lay between the germline ends. The CDR3 contains 16 residues. Germline CDR1 LNHDA, CDR2 SQIVND (reference sequence). Some clones are missing from TCRdb's copy, which holds only in-frame ones; the method was immunoSEQ multiplex PCR. Among tens of thousands of clones, under 90% were seen once, and the ten largest hold approximately 0.8%. This material consisted of CD4+ T cells from blood, taken 12 months after liver transplant. This receptor was taken from a human patient who received a liver transplant. Among the T cells, some may be from the graft donor. V is TRBV19 and J is TRBJ1-2; the D gene is possibly TRBD1 (5 bases). The CDR3 loop reads CASSIDSYTSNYGYTF. CDR3 nucleotides: TGTGCCAGTAGTATTGACAGCTATACCTCTAACTATGGCTACACCTTC.